This TCR beta chain came from a study of T cell responses to AZD1222 COVID-19 vaccine. The study's findings and limits: Compared with day 0, the breadth and depth of the Spike-specific TCR repertoire rose significantly after two doses of AZD1222. CD4 TCRs associated with vaccination spanned spike, dominating at 160-218 and 743-854. White British people made up most donors, females outnumbered males, and clonal diversity was possibly underestimated.

Only in-frame clones appear in the TCRdb table, and some are missing; sequencing was by immunoSEQ multiplex PCR. The top ten hold about 3.3% of the sample, which has fewer than 180,000 clones, 80% to 95% seen once. Comment on this clone: Its specificity is not known.

V shed 6 bases and J shed 2 bases, with 7 bases lying between them. The CDR3 spans 12 residues. V is TRBV12-3 or TRBV12-4 and J is TRBJ1-2, with D maybe TRBD1 (5 bases). This receptor was obtained from an adult who received the AZD1222 COVID-19 vaccine. The sample consisted of peripheral blood, taken 28 days after the second AZD1222 dose. The CDR3: CASSRGNYGYTF. The CDR3 DNA reads TGTGCCAGCAGCCGGGGGAACTATGGCTACACCTTC.